This T cell receptor (beta chain) was identified during a study of early T cells in non-severe SARS-CoV-2 infection (dated by TCRdb to the early 2020s). Context from the whole study: Because TCR sequencing was done on bulk RNA from unsorted whole blood, the alpha and beta chains could not be paired. Study-wide findings and limitations: Matching against VDJdb was skewed toward anti-spike CD8 responses, likely underestimated virus-specific expansions, and missed private and CD4 specificities.

From its cysteine to its phenylalanine, the CDR3 spans 14 amino acids. Only the CDR3 DNA stays, 42 bases, in frame from base 1. CDR1 is given as MDHEN and CDR2 as SYDVKM, both from the germline V gene. Cut back by 5 bases and 6 bases, the V and J ends lie 16 bases apart. A case-control design nested within a healthcare worker cohort in London, UK, was used, with weekly nasopharyngeal swab PCR tests and blood sampling performed. Healthcare workers were enrolled in the week of the UK lockdown, from 23 to 31 March 2020, and were followed every week for up to about 16 weeks. This clonotype was detected ten times or more. Which antigen it targets is not known. No much larger clone exists at a distance of one base, and base qualities are not known. Receptor amplification or capture employed 5' RACE. The instrument given in TCRdb is NextSeq 500. In the TCR library protocol, unique molecular identifiers were attached to individual cDNA molecules to correct for PCR bias and sequencing error. TCR alpha and beta chains were both sequenced, and the abundances of alpha and beta sequences in each sample were closely correlated with each other. Under the source paper's analysis protocol: V gene, J gene and CDR3 annotation of TCR sequences was performed with Decombinator V4. Expanded TCRs were defined as changing significantly between any two time points under a Poisson model with p below 0.0001. TCR abundances were normalised to the total number of TCRs sequenced in each sample and reported as counts per million. TRAV1-2 paired with TRAJ12, TRAJ20 or TRAJ33 defined MAIT TCRs, while TRAV10 paired with TRAJ18 defined iNKT TCRs. VDJdb, accessed on 1 November 2021, was searched for TCRs annotated for CMV, EBV and SARS-CoV-2, and TCRs annotated for more than one antigen were excluded. TCRdb cleaned the public reads at Q25 with fastp, built clones with MiXCR and kept in-frame beta chains. Identical CDR3 protein sequences are pooled into one entry, listed with their most common genes and DNA. The V and J calls come from TCRdb's annotation, not from the publication. This sample gives about 52,000 distinct CDR3 sequences in total; 11% of them show up just once. Approximately 13% of the sample lies in the top ten.

The rearranged segments are TRBV28 and TRBJ1-1; no D segment can be confidently identified. Sequencing was performed on whole blood. The clonotype was recovered from an adult who was a healthcare worker with PCR-confirmed SARS-CoV-2 infection or an uninfected control (not recorded which). The CDR3 region has the sequence CASSLYTVGAEAFF. The nucleotides are TGTGCCAGCAGTCTTTACACAGTGGGAGCTGAAGCTTTCTTT.